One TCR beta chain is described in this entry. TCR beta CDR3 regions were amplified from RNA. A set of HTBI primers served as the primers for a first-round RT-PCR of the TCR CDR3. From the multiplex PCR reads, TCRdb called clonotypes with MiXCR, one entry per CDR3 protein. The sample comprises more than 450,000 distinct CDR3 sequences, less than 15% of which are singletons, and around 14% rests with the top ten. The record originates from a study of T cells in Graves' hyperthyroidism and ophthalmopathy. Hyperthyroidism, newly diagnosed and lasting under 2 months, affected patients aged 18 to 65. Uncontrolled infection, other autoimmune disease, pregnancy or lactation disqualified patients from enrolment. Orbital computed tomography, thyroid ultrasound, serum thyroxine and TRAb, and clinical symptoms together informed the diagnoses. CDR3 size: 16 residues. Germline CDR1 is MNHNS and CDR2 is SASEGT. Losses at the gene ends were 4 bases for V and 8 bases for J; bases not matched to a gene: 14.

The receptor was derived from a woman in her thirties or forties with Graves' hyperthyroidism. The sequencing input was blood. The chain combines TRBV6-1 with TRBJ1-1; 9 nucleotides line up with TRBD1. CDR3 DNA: TGTGCCAGCAGTGTAACAGGGGGCGCGATTAATAAGGAAGCTTTCTTT. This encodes CASSVTGGAINKEAFF.